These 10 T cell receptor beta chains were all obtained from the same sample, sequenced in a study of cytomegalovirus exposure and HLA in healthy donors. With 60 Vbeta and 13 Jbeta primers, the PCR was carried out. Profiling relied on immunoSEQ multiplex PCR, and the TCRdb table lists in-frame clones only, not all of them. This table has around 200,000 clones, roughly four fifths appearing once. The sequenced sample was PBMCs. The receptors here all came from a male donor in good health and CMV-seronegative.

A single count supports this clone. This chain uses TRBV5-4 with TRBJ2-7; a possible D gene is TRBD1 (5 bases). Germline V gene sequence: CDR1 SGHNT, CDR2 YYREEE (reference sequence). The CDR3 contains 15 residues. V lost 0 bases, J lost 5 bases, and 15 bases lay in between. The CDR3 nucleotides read TGTGCCAGCAGCTTGGTTCGGTCCACAGGTGACGAGCAGTACTTC. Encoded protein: CASSLVRSTGDEQYF.

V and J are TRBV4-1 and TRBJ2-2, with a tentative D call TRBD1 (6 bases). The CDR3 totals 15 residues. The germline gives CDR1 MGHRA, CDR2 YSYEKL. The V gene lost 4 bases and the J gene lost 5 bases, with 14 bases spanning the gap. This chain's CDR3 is CASSLPTGGTGELFF. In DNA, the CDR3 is TGCGCCAGCAGCCTTCCGACAGGTGGAACCGGGGAGCTGTTTTTT.

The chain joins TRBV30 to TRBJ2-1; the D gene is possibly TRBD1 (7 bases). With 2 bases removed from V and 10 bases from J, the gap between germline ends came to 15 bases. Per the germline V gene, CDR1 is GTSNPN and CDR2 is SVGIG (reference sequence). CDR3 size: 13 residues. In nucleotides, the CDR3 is TGTGCCTGGAGTCAAAGGGGGCGGGGAGAGCAGTTCTTC. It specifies CAWSQRGRGEQFF. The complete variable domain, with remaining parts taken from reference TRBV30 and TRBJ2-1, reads SQTIHQWPATLVQPVGSPLSLECTVEGTSNPNLYWYRQAAGRGLQLLFYSVGIGQISSEVPQNLSASRPQDRQFILSSKKLLLSDSGFYLCAWSQRGRGEQFFGPGTRLTVL.

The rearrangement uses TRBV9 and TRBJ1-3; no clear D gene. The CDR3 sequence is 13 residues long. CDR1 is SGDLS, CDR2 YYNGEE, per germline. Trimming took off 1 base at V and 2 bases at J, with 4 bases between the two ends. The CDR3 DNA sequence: TGTGCCAGCAGCGTATATACTGGAAACACCATATATTTT. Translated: CASSVYTGNTIYF.

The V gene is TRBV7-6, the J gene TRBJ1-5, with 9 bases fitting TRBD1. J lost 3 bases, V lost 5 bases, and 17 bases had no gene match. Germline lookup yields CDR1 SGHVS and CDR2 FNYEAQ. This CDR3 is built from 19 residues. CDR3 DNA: TGTGCCAGCAGCAGAATAAACCGGGACAGGGTAGGTGCCAATCAGCCCCAGCATTTT. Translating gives CASSRINRDRVGANQPQHF.

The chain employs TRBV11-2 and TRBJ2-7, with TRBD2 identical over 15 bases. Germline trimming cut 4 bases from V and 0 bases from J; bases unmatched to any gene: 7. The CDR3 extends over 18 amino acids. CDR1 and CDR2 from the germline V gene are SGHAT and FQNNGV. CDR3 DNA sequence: TGTGCCAGCAGCTCCCGCCGGACTAGCGGGAGGGCCTCCTACGAGCAGTACTTC. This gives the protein CASSSRRTSGRASYEQYF.

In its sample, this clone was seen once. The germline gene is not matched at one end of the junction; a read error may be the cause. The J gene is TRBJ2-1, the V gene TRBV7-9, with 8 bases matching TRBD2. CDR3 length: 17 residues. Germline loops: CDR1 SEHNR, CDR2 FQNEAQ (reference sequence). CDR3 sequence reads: CSSSLEDRAGAGDEQFF. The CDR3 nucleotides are TGTTCCAGCAGCTTAGAAGATCGAGCGGGGGCGGGGGATGAGCAGTTCTTC.

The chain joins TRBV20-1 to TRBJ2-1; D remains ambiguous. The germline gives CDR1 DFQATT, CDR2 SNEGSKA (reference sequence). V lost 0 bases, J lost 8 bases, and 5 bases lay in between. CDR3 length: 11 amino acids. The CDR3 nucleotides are TGCAGTGCTAGAGAATTCGATGAGCAGTTCTTC. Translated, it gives CSAREFDEQFF.

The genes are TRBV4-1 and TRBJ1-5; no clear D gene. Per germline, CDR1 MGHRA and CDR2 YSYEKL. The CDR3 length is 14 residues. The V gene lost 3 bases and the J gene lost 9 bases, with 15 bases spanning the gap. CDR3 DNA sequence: TGCGCCAGCAGCCACCCGGGATCACAAGGGCCCCAGCATTTT. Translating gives CASSHPGSQGPQHF.

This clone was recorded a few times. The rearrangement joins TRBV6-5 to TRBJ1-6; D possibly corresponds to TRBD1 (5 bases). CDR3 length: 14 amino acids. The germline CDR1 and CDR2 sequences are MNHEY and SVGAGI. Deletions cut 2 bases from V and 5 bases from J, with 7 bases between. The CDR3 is CASSYDRNNSPLHF. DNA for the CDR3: TGTGCCAGCAGTTACGACAGAAATAATTCACCCCTCCACTTT.